The 20 T cell receptor beta chains given below trace back to one sample, sequenced in a study of blood T cells in healthy people across ages. A second about 6 to 11 cycle PCR used barcoded and J-beta primers. TCRdb used MiXCR to reprocess the 5' RACE reads, holding one entry per CDR3 protein. In the table there are 750,000 to 1,000,000 distinct CDR3 sequences, about 28% of which are singletons. These data were also filed under a second study, of T cells of mothers and their children.

The sequenced material came from blood. Receptors originate from a woman between 40 and 50 years old in good health.

This clonotype was counted many times. This chain connects TRBV4-3 to TRBJ2-7; TRBD1 is a possible D gene (9 bases). V was clipped by 3 bases and J by 0 bases, with 30 bases between them. Germline CDR1 is LGHNA and CDR2 is YSLEER. The CDR3 has 21 amino acids. CDR3 DNA: TGCGCCAGCAGCCATTCTACTCCGGGACAGGGAATAGCGGGAATCTCCTACGAGCAGTACTTC. Encoded protein: CASSHSTPGQGIAGISYEQYF.

The V call is TRBV6-5, the J call TRBJ1-4; TRBD1 agrees at 7 bases. Germline V gene sequence: CDR1 MNHEY, CDR2 SVGAGI. The CDR3 is made up of 15 amino acids. Unmatched junction bases numbered 8, after V lost 5 bases and J lost 5 bases. CDR3 in DNA: TGTGCCAGCAGTCAGGGGGAAGACGGCAATGAAAAACTGTTTTTT. The encoded protein is CASSQGEDGNEKLFF.

The chain links TRBV7-3 to TRBJ2-4; D is uncertain. The J call may not be correct, given that the DNA end is closer to TRBJ2-7. The CDR3 runs to 13 residues. Germline-derived CDR1 and CDR2 are SGHTA and FQGTGA. The CDR3 here is CASSFGQANEQYF. The CDR3 DNA sequence: TGTGCCAGCAGCTTTGGCCAGGCCAACGAGCAGTACTTC.

This clonotype was detected many times. The gene calls are TRBV6-5 and TRBJ2-1; D is uncertain. The CDR3 covers 12 residues. V was shortened by 11 bases and J by 0 bases, with 8 bases between the two germline ends. Germline CDR1 is MNHEY and CDR2 is SVGAGI. CDR3 amino acids: CAAGFSYNEQFF. CDR3 DNA: TGTGCCGCCGGGTTCTCCTACAATGAGCAGTTCTTC.

This clonotype was seen at least ten times. J is TRBJ1-1 and V is TRBV28; TRBD1 is a possible D gene (5 bases). Trimming took 4 bases from V and 6 from J, leaving 15 bases between them. The germline V gene encodes CDR1 MDHEN and CDR2 SYDVKM. The CDR3 spans 14 residues. The CDR3: CASSYPGQYAEAFF. The CDR3 DNA is TGTGCCAGCAGTTACCCAGGGCAGTACGCTGAAGCTTTCTTT.

The chain joins TRBV6-1 to TRBJ1-3, with D possibly TRBD1 on 5 matching bases. CDR3 length: 15 amino acids. V gave up 6 bases and J gave up 0 bases, with 12 bases separating them. Germline V lookup: CDR1 MNHNS, CDR2 SASEGT. This chain's CDR3 is CASRNQGVSGNTIYF. As DNA, the CDR3 is TGTGCCAGCAGGAATCAAGGGGTCTCTGGAAACACCATATATTTT.

This clonotype was observed a handful of times. The chain employs TRBV20-1 and TRBJ2-7; no clear D. CDR3 length: 10 amino acids. Looked up from germline, CDR1 is DFQATT and CDR2 is SNEGSKA (reference sequence). V gave up 3 bases and J gave up 3 bases, with 3 bases separating them. CDR3 in amino acids: CSASIYEQYF. The CDR3 DNA sequence: TGCAGTGCTAGTATCTACGAGCAGTACTTC.

This clonotype was detected only a few times. V gene TRBV6-9 combines with J gene TRBJ2-3, with TRBD2 matching 10 bases. Germline V lookup: CDR1 MNHGY, CDR2 SVAAGI. V lost 5 bases, J lost 1 base, and 15 bases stayed unmatched. This CDR3 contains 19 residues. CDR3 sequence (DNA): TGTGCCAGCAGTCCAAGACTAGAGCGGGGGGGTAAGGGCACAGATACGCAGTATTTT. It encodes CASSPRLERGGKGTDTQYF.

With respect to this clonotype: A much larger clone lies a single base off, so this may be a read error. This chain joins TRBV12-3 or TRBV12-4 and TRBJ2-5, with a possible D match to TRBD1 (6 bases). The J call may be wrong; the DNA end is better matched by TRBJ2-7. The CDR3 is made up of 13 amino acids. CDR3 nucleotides: TGTGCCAGCAGTTTCGCAGGGGAGAGCGAGCAGTACTTC. This gives the protein CASSFAGESEQYF.

This clonotype was observed a few times. This chain uses TRBV6-5 with TRBJ2-5; D is ambiguous. V dropped 3 bases and J dropped 3 bases, with 8 bases sitting between them. The CDR3 has 13 amino acids. Looked up from germline, CDR1 is MNHEY and CDR2 is SVGAGI. CDR3 nucleotide sequence: TGTGCCAGCAGTTATGGAAGGGAAGAGACCCAGTACTTC. This gives the protein CASSYGREETQYF.

The chain joins TRBV3-1 to TRBJ2-7; D is unresolved. V shed 1 base and J shed 5 bases, with 15 bases lying between them. CDR3 size: 15 residues. The germline V gene has CDR1 LGHDT and CDR2 YNNKEL (reference sequence). The CDR3 nucleotides are TGTGCCAGCAGCCAAGTTATCTACGCCACGAACGAGCAGTACTTC. This encodes CASSQVIYATNEQYF.

The V gene is TRBV6-5, the J gene TRBJ2-3; maybe TRBD1 (5 bases). V gave up 6 bases and J gave up 0 bases, with 10 bases separating them. Germline CDR1 is MNHEY and CDR2 is SVGAGI. The CDR3 runs to 14 residues. The CDR3 region has the DNA TGTGCCAGCAGACAGGACCTGAGCACAGATACGCAGTATTTT. Its protein product is CASRQDLSTDTQYF.

The rearrangement uses TRBV7-9 and TRBJ2-3, with TRBD1 as a possible D gene (6 bases). Germline-derived CDR1 and CDR2 are SEHNR and FQNEAQ (reference sequence). Trimming took off 1 base at V and 11 bases at J, with 10 bases between the two ends. The CDR3 is 12 residues long. CDR3 nucleotide sequence: TGTGCCAGCAGCTTAGATCAGGGGAAGCAGTATTTT. Its translation: CASSLDQGKQYF.

This clonotype was counted a few times. V usage is TRBV6-6 and J usage is TRBJ2-1; the D gene could be TRBD1 or TRBD2 (7 bases each). Trimming left V 4 bases short and J 2 bases short, with 15 bases between. The CDR3 has 16 amino acids. The germline V gene has CDR1 MNHNY and CDR2 SVGAGI (reference sequence). CDR3 DNA: TGTGCCAGCAGTTCCCCAGGGGGGGGGACCTACAATGAGCAGTTCTTC. It yields the protein CASSSPGGGTYNEQFF.

Details on this clonotype: The CDR3 ends on some other residue instead of the conserved phenylalanine or tryptophan, so this is likely a read error. As DNA, the CDR3 is TGCGCCAGCAGCCCAAGGGACAGTTGGAGGAGTGAGCAGTACTCC. Its translation: CASSPRDSWRSEQYS. The chain has TRBV5-1 and TRBJ2-7; the match to TRBD1 covers 7 bases. The CDR3 contains 15 residues. The germline V gene has CDR1 SGHRS and CDR2 YFSETQ. The V gene end was trimmed by 4 bases and the J gene end by 7 bases; junction bases not matched to a gene: 14.

The chain is built from TRBV20-1 and TRBJ1-6; D is perhaps TRBD1 (5 bases). CDR1 and CDR2 from the germline V gene are DFQATT and SNEGSKA (reference sequence). The V and J ends lost 3 bases and 9 bases respectively, with 12 bases between them. CDR3 length: 13 residues. The CDR3 region is CSASRQGASPLHF. CDR3 sequence (DNA): TGCAGTGCTAGCAGGCAGGGTGCTTCACCCCTCCACTTT.

This chain uses TRBV25-1 with TRBJ2-3, with TRBD2 matching over 7 bases. J was trimmed by 1 base and V by 7 bases; bases with no gene match: 5. Germline V gives CDR1 MGHDK, CDR2 SYGVNS. The CDR3 sequence is 14 residues long. The CDR3 here is CASNRAGRTDTQYF. The CDR3 DNA follows: TGTGCCAGCAATAGAGCGGGGCGCACAGATACGCAGTATTTT. The full variable domain, rest sourced from reference TRBV25-1 and TRBJ2-3, is EADIYQTPRYLVIGTGKKITLECSQTMGHDKMYWYQQDPGMELHLIHYSYGVNSTEKGDLSSESTVSRIRTEHFPLTLESARPSHTSQYLCASNRAGRTDTQYFGPGTRLTVL.

The sample holds many counts of this clonotype. The chain joins TRBV12-3 or TRBV12-4 to TRBJ2-5; D remains unclear. The CDR3 is made up of 16 amino acids. Trimming took off 4 bases at V and 2 bases at J, with 17 bases between the two ends. CDR3 nucleotide sequence: TGTGCCAGCAGTTCCCTCCTGGATCCTTTTCAAGAGACCCAGTACTTC. It specifies CASSSLLDPFQETQYF.

J is TRBJ1-3 and V is TRBV3-1; D uncertain. The V end lost 7 bases, the J end lost 2 bases, and 9 bases lay between the germline ends. CDR3 length equals 13 residues. Germline assignment: CDR1 LGHDT and CDR2 YNNKEL (reference sequence). The DNA of the CDR3 is TGTGCCAGCACGCAGGTGACTGGAAACACCATATATTTT. Its translation: CASTQVTGNTIYF.

The CDR3, as DNA: TGTGCCACAACATACGAGCAGTACTTC. Protein sequence: CATTYEQYF. The rearrangement uses TRBV19 and TRBJ2-7, with D unresolved. The CDR3 length is 9 residues. The germline gives CDR1 LNHDA, CDR2 SQIVND (reference sequence). Trimming took 10 bases from V and 4 from J, leaving 5 bases between them.